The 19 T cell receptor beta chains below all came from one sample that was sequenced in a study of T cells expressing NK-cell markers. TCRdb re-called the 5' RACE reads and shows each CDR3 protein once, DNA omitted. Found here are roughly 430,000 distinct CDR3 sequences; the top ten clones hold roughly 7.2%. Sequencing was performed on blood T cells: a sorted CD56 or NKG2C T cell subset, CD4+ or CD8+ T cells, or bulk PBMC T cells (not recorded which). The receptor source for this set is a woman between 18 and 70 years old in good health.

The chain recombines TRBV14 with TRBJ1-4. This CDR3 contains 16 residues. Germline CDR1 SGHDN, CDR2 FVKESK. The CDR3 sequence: CASSQLLGGGDEKLFF. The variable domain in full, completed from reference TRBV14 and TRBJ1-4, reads EAGVTQFPSHSVIEKGQTVTLRCDPISGHDNLYWYRRVMGKEIKFLLHFVKESKQDESGMPNNRFLAERTGGTYSTLKVQPAELEDSGVYFCASSQLLGGGDEKLFFGSGTQLSVL.

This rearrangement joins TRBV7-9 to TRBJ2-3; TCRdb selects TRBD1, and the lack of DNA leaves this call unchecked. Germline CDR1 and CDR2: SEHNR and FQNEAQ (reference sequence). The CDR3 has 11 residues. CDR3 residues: CALRGTDTQYF.

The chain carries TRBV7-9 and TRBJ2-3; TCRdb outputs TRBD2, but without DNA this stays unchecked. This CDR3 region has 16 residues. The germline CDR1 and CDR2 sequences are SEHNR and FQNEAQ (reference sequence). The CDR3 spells CASSFGTPWKTDTQYF.

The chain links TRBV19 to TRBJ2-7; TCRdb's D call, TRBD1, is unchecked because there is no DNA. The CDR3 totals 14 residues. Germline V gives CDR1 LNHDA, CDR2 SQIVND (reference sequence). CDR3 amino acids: CASSIQGIPYEQYF.

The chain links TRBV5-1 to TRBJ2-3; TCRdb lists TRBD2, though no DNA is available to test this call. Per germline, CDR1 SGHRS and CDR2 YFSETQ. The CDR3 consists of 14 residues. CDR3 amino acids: CASTPTSATDTQYF.

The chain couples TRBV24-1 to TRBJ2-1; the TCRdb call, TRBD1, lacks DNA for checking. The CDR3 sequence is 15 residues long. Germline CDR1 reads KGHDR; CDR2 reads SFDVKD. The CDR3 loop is CATSDRSTGKKEQFF.

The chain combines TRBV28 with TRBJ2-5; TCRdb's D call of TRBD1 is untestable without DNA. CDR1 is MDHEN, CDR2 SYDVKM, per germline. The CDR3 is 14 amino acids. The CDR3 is CASSPGTGVSRWFF.

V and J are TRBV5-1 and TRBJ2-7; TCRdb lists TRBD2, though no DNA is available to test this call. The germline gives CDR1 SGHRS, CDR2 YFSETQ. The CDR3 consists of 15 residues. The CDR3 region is CASSFGTSDPYEQYF.

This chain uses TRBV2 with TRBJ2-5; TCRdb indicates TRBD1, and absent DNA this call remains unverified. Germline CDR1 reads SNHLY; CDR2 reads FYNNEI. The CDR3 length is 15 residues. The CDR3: CASSEQGLIPRTQYF.

The CDR3 loop is CASWSTALGYEQYF. V is TRBV28 and J is TRBJ2-7. Per germline, CDR1 MDHEN and CDR2 SYDVKM. This CDR3 has 14 residues.

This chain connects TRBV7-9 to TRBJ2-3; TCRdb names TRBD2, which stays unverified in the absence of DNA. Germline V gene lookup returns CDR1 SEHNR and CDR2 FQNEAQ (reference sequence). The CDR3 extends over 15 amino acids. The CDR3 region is CASRTGTSGLDTQYF.

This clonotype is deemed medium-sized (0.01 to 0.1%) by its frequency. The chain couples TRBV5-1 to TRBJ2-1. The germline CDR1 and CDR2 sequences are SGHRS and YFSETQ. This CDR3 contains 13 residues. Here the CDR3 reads CASSLAPYNEQFF.

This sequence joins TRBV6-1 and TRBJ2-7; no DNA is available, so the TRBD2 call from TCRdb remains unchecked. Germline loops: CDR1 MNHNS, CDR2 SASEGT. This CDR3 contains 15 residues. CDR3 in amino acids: CASWTGLGKADEQYF.

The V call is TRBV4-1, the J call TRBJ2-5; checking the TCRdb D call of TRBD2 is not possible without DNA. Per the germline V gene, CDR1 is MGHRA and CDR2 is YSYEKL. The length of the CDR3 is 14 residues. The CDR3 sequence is CASRDTRGRETQYF.

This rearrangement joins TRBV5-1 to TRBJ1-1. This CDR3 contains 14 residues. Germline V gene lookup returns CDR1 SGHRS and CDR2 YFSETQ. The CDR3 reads CASSLWRGNTEAFF.

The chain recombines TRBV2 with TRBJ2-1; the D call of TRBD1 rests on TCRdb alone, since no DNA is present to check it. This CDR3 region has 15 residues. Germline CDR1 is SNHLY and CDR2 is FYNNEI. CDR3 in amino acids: CASSEEGTNYNEQFF.

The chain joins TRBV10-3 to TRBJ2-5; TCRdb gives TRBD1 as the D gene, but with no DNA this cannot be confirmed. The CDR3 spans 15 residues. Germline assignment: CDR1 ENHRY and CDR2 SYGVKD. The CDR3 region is CAIRAGTGDQETQYF.

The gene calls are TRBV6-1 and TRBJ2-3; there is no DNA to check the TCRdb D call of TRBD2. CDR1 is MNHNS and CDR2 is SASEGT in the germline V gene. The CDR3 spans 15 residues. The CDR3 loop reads CASMQRAGGSDTQYF.

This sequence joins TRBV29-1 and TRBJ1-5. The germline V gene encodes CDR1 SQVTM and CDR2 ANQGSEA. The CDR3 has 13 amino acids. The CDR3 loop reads CSVEDSPNQPQHF.